The source of this T cell receptor beta chain is a study of blood T cell repertoires in COVID-19. Study background: Specimens from acute and convalescent COVID-19 originated in the United States, Italy and Spain. Sources were T cells, B-cell-depleted T cells, or PBMCs; the material itself was cDNA or gDNA.

The CDR3 is 14 residues long. Trimming cost V 1 base and J 2 bases, with 10 bases left between them. The germline V gene has CDR1 SGDLS and CDR2 YYNGEE. In the original analysis: Reference gene primer amplification gave estimated nucleated cell counts. TCRdb keeps only in-frame clones here, not all; method: immunoSEQ multiplex PCR. V and J calls and clone size are copied from that table; D and trimming were computed from the DNA. The repertoire has 35,000 to 45,000 clones, about 88% of them found once; the top ten carry just under 2.5%. The source material was peripheral blood. This chain joins TRBV9 and TRBJ2-7; unclear D gene. This clonotype was sampled from a human donor in a cohort sampled during active COVID-19. Here the CDR3 DNA reads TGTGCCAGCAGCGTAATCAGGTCAACCTACGAGCAGTACTTC. Translated: CASSVIRSTYEQYF. Using reference TRBV9 and TRBJ2-7 for the parts outside the CDR3, the full variable domain is DSGVTQTPKHLITATGQRVTLRCSPRSGDLSVYWYQQSLDQGLQFLIQYYNGEERAKGNILERFSAQQFPDLHSELNLSSLELGDSALYFCASSVIRSTYEQYFGPGTRLTVT.